One and the same sample provided the 22 T cell receptor beta chains below, sequenced in a study of early T cells in non-severe SARS-CoV-2 infection. One entry per CDR3 protein, called by TCRdb with MiXCR from the 5' RACE reads. Among about 80,000 distinct CDR3 sequences listed, approximately 5% were seen once. This specimen consisted of whole blood, obtained at baseline. Source of these receptors: an adult who was a healthcare worker with PCR-confirmed SARS-CoV-2 infection or an uninfected control (not recorded which).

V gene TRBV5-1 combines with J gene TRBJ2-5, with D unresolved. The V and J ends lost 4 bases and 2 bases respectively, with 12 bases between them. The CDR3 spans 14 residues. Germline loops: CDR1 SGHRS, CDR2 YFSETQ. The CDR3 coding sequence is TGCGCCAGCAGCATTCCCCTTCAACAAGAGACCCAGTACTTC. Translated: CASSIPLQQETQYF. Full variable domain (remainder filled in from reference TRBV5-1 and TRBJ2-5): KAGVTQTPRYLIKTRGQQVTLSCSPISGHRSVSWYQQTPGQGLQFLFEYFSETQRNKGNFPGRFSGRQFSNSRSEMNVSTLELGDSALYLCASSIPLQQETQYFGPGTRLLVL.

The chain carries TRBV14 and TRBJ2-1, with 10 bases aligning to TRBD2. Germline CDR1 and CDR2: SGHDN and FVKESK. With 3 bases clipped from V and 4 bases from J, the junction kept 18 bases outside the gene matches. There are 20 residues in the CDR3. CDR3 region: CASSQGSGRAGRGPYNEQFF. In nucleotides, the CDR3 is TGTGCCAGCAGCCAGGGGAGCGGGAGGGCCGGGAGAGGACCTTACAATGAGCAGTTCTTC.

The chain carries TRBV12-3 or TRBV12-4 and TRBJ2-7; D call uncertain. Trimming took 1 base from V and 2 from J, leaving 9 bases between them. The CDR3 is 14 amino acids. The DNA for the CDR3 is TGTGCCAGCAGTTTAGGTGCAGGCCCCTACGAGCAGTACTTC. Encoded protein: CASSLGAGPYEQYF.

This chain joins TRBV19 and TRBJ2-7, with a weak D call TRBD2 (6 bases). The CDR3 is made up of 12 amino acids. Trimming pared 3 bases from V and 5 bases from J, leaving 8 bases between. Germline V gene sequence: CDR1 LNHDA, CDR2 SQIVND (reference sequence). In DNA form, the CDR3 reads TGTGCCAGTAGTATTGGAGGGAACGAGCAGTACTTC. Amino acids: CASSIGGNEQYF.

At least ten counts were recorded for this clonotype. CDR3 sequence reads: CSVFGQLPGYTF. CDR3 sequence (DNA): TGCAGCGTGTTCGGACAGTTACCTGGCTACACCTTC. The chain links TRBV29-1 to TRBJ1-2; possible D gene TRBD1, 6 bases. The V and J ends lost 6 bases and 7 bases respectively, with 15 bases between them. Per the germline V gene, CDR1 is SQVTM and CDR2 is ANQGSEA. This CDR3 is built from 12 residues.

In its sample, this clonotype was seen many times. CDR3 loop: CASSPLLALNTEAFF. DNA of the CDR3: TGTGCCAGCAGCCCCCTTCTGGCATTGAACACTGAAGCTTTCTTT. V gene TRBV6-6 combines with J gene TRBJ1-1; D unclear. The germline V gene has CDR1 MNHNY and CDR2 SVGAGI (reference sequence). Trimming cost V 6 bases and J 0 bases, with 14 bases left between them. The CDR3 consists of 15 residues.

The chain combines TRBV27 with TRBJ2-7, with 7 bases that match TRBD2. This CDR3 is built from 16 residues. CDR1 is MNHEY and CDR2 is SMNVEV in the germline V gene (reference sequence). J was trimmed by 0 bases and V by 2 bases; bases with no gene match: 7. The CDR3 is CASSLIAGRGSYEQYF. The CDR3 region has the DNA TGTGCCAGCAGTTTAATCGCGGGGAGGGGCTCCTACGAGCAGTACTTC.

This chain links TRBV2 with TRBJ2-1, with a weak D call TRBD2 (5 bases). Trimming stripped 8 bases from V and 3 bases from J, with 11 bases between. This CDR3 is 13 amino acids long. Germline assignment: CDR1 SNHLY and CDR2 FYNNEI. CDR3 bases: TGTGCCAGCCAAGCGGATCGCTACAATGAGCAGTTCTTC. Its translation: CASQADRYNEQFF.

This clonotype occurred a few times. V and J are TRBV5-1 and TRBJ1-1, with D possibly being TRBD1 (5 bases). This CDR3 is built from 15 residues. Germline V gene sequence: CDR1 SGHRS, CDR2 YFSETQ. Deletions cut 4 bases from V and 4 bases from J, with 17 bases between. CDR3 coding DNA: TGCGCCAGCAGCCTGCGGCCAGGGAGGGTCACTGAAGCTTTCTTT. Protein: CASSLRPGRVTEAFF.

This clonotype was recorded many times. V gene TRBV12-3 or TRBV12-4 combines with J gene TRBJ1-6, with D maybe TRBD1 (6 bases). CDR3 length: 18 amino acids. The V end was cut by 6 bases, the J end by 8 bases, with 26 bases between. The CDR3: CASSPRDGTTLVYSPLHF. The CDR3 nucleotides read TGTGCCAGCAGCCCCCGGGACGGGACAACGCTCGTTTATTCACCCCTCCACTTT.

This clonotype was seen at least ten times. The chain joins TRBV7-2 to TRBJ2-3; D may match TRBD1 or TRBD2 (5 bases each). Germline-derived CDR1 and CDR2 are SGHTA and FQGNSA. Trimming removed 5 bases from V and 5 bases from J, with 14 bases in between. CDR3 length: 14 amino acids. The CDR3 bases are TGTGCCAGCAGCCAGCGATCAGGGAGAGATACGCAGTATTTT. This codes for CASSQRSGRDTQYF.

The V call is TRBV9, the J call TRBJ1-3, with D unresolved. V was trimmed by 0 bases and J by 0 bases, leaving 7 bases between them. Germline CDR1 SGDLS, CDR2 YYNGEE. The CDR3 sequence is 15 residues long. CDR3 residues: CASSVDFFSGNTIYF. DNA for the CDR3: TGTGCCAGCAGCGTAGACTTTTTCTCTGGAAACACCATATATTTT. Combining the CDR3 with reference TRBV9 and TRBJ1-3 gives the whole variable domain DSGVTQTPKHLITATGQRVTLRCSPRSGDLSVYWYQQSLDQGLQFLIQYYNGEERAKGNILERFSAQQFPDLHSELNLSSLELGDSALYFCASSVDFFSGNTIYFGEGSWLTVV.

This clonotype has at least ten counts. The rearrangement joins TRBV30 to TRBJ1-1, with 9 bases matching TRBD1. Germline loops: CDR1 GTSNPN, CDR2 SVGIG (reference sequence). Germline trimming cut 2 bases from V and 11 bases from J; bases unmatched to any gene: 6. The length of the CDR3 is 12 residues. CDR3 sequence reads: CAWSPGTGRAFF. The CDR3, as DNA: TGTGCCTGGAGTCCCGGGACAGGGAGGGCTTTCTTT.

This clonotype was detected ten times or more. V and J are TRBV19 and TRBJ1-2, with 7 bases fitting TRBD1. Germline V lookup: CDR1 LNHDA, CDR2 SQIVND (reference sequence). Losses at the gene ends were 3 bases for V and 5 bases for J; bases not matched to a gene: 9. The CDR3 totals 15 residues. The CDR3 DNA reads as TGTGCCAGTAGTATGGCGGACAGGAACCGTTATGGCTACACCTTC. Translation gives CASSMADRNRYGYTF.

This chain uses TRBV24-1 with TRBJ2-2; D remains ambiguous. Looked up from germline, CDR1 is KGHDR and CDR2 is SFDVKD. This CDR3 region has 14 residues. The ends were cut back, 5 bases at V and 7 bases at J, with 13 bases in the middle. The CDR3 here is CATSVGVPGGELFF. The CDR3 DNA reads as TGTGCCACCAGTGTTGGGGTTCCCGGCGGGGAGCTGTTTTTT.

The sample holds a few counts of this clonotype. The V gene is TRBV12-3 or TRBV12-4, the J gene TRBJ2-3; D call uncertain. The V gene lost 6 bases and the J gene lost 8 bases, with 12 bases spanning the gap. The CDR3 extends over 12 amino acids. Here the CDR3 reads CASSLRGGTQYF. The CDR3 nucleotides read TGTGCCAGCAGCCTCCGCGGCGGTACGCAGTATTTT.

Many counts were recorded for this clonotype. The genes are TRBV6-5 and TRBJ1-6; no clear D gene. The CDR3 has 14 amino acids. Per germline, CDR1 MNHEY and CDR2 SVGAGI. V was pared by 4 bases and J by 5 bases, with 9 bases between. The CDR3 region is CASSLRRDNSPLHF. The CDR3 region has the DNA TGTGCCAGCAGTTTGAGGAGGGATAATTCACCCCTCCACTTT.

The sample holds many counts of this clonotype. The CDR3 coding sequence is TGTGCCAGCAGCTTAAGGTGGAGTGGGATGGGAGAGCAGTTCTTC. Amino acids: CASSLRWSGMGEQFF. The J gene is TRBJ2-1, the V gene TRBV7-2, with D hard to call. Trimming left V 2 bases short and J 10 bases short, with 18 bases between. CDR1 and CDR2 from the germline V gene are SGHTA and FQGNSA. The CDR3 contains 15 residues. The whole variable domain, remainder taken from reference TRBV7-2 and TRBJ2-1, is GAGVSQSPSNKVTEKGKDVELRCDPISGHTALYWYRQSLGQGLEFLIYFQGNSAPDKSGLPSDRFSAERTGGSVSTLTIQRTQQEDSAVYLCASSLRWSGMGEQFFGPGTRLTVL.

The chain is built from TRBV12-3 or TRBV12-4 and TRBJ2-2; 14 positions match TRBD2. The CDR3 covers 19 residues. The V and J ends lost 3 bases and 3 bases, in that order; junction bases with no gene match: 9. The CDR3 region is CASSFVSTSGREYTGELFF. The CDR3 DNA follows: TGTGCCAGCAGTTTCGTGTCGACTAGCGGGAGGGAGTACACCGGGGAGCTGTTTTTT.

The rearrangement uses TRBV7-9 and TRBJ2-1; TRBD2 matches 7 bases. V shed 5 bases, J shed 4 bases, and the junction held 11 bases outside the gene matches. The CDR3 is made up of 16 amino acids. Per the germline V gene, CDR1 is SEHNR and CDR2 is FQNEAQ (reference sequence). The CDR3 is CASSPRVAGGYNEQFF. CDR3 sequence (DNA): TGTGCCAGCAGCCCCAGGGTAGCGGGCGGATACAATGAGCAGTTCTTC.

This clonotype was observed a handful of times. This sequence joins TRBV29-1 and TRBJ2-7, with D unclear. The CDR3 has 14 amino acids. Per germline, CDR1 SQVTM and CDR2 ANQGSEA. The V and J ends lost 6 bases and 0 bases respectively, with 15 bases between them. CDR3 sequence: CSVRPRADSYEQYF. For the CDR3, the DNA is TGCAGCGTACGACCTAGGGCGGACTCCTACGAGCAGTACTTC.

J is TRBJ2-1 and V is TRBV13; 8 bases fit TRBD1. The CDR3 length is 15 residues. The ends lost 0 bases at V and 7 bases at J; junction bases unmatched: 5. The germline gives CDR1 PRHDT, CDR2 FYEKMQ (reference sequence). CDR3 in amino acids: CASSLGQGARNEQFF. Written as DNA, the CDR3 is TGTGCCAGCAGCTTAGGGCAGGGGGCGAGAAATGAGCAGTTCTTC.